The next 11 T cell receptor beta chains were all read from a single sample in a study of blood T cell repertoires in COVID-19. Clones were read by immunoSEQ multiplex PCR, and TCRdb kept only the in-frame ones, dropping some. There are about 20,000 clones in the sample; 75% to 95% occur only once, and 3.5% to 5% lies in the top ten. Sequencing used peripheral blood. The source is a human donor in a cohort sampled during active COVID-19.

The chain recombines TRBV5-1 with TRBJ2-1, with 7 positions matching TRBD2. The CDR3 has 15 amino acids. V shed 3 bases and J 0 bases; nucleotides not matched to a gene: 3. Germline V gene sequence: CDR1 SGHRS, CDR2 YFSETQ. The CDR3, as DNA: TGCGCCAGCAGCTCCGGGGGGAGCTCCTACAATGAGCAGTTCTTC. Translating it yields CASSSGGSSYNEQFF.

The V gene is TRBV6-5, the J gene TRBJ1-2, with D tentatively TRBD1 (5 bases). Germline loops: CDR1 MNHEY, CDR2 SVGAGI. The CDR3 runs 13 residues. V lost 7 bases to trimming and J lost 6 bases, with 15 bases between them. The CDR3 DNA reads TGTGCCAGCACTGGGACGGGAGGCGATGGCTACACCTTC. Translating it yields CASTGTGGDGYTF.

This chain uses TRBV5-6 with TRBJ2-5; 11 bases align to TRBD1. Germline V gives CDR1 SGHDT, CDR2 YYEEEE. V gave up 0 bases and J gave up 5 bases; unmatched junction bases: 6. The CDR3 has 16 residues. CDR3 residues: CASSLVFGTGGETQYF. CDR3 bases: TGTGCCAGCAGCTTGGTGTTTGGGACAGGGGGGGAGACCCAGTACTTC.

The chain recombines TRBV27 with TRBJ2-1; 8 positions match TRBD1. The CDR3 totals 14 residues. Germline trimming cut 8 bases from V and 8 bases from J; bases unmatched to any gene: 11. Germline values: CDR1 MNHEY, CDR2 SMNVEV (reference sequence). CDR3 in DNA: TGTGCCAGCCGTAGGACAGGGAATCATTATGAGCAGTTCTTC. Its protein product is CASRRTGNHYEQFF.

In nucleotides, the CDR3 is TGCAGTGCTAGTCCTTGGACTACCGGCTACACCTTC. Its translation is CSASPWTTGYTF. This chain connects TRBV20-1 to TRBJ1-2; D is uncertain. The V and J ends lost 3 bases and 8 bases respectively, with 13 bases between them. Germline CDR1 and CDR2: DFQATT and SNEGSKA (reference sequence). CDR3 length: 12 residues.

A single count supports this clone. The V gene is TRBV7-3, the J gene TRBJ2-7; 8 nucleotides match TRBD2. In germline, CDR1 is SGHTA, CDR2 FQGTGA. The ends lost 0 bases at V and 0 bases at J; junction bases unmatched: 4. There are 16 residues in the CDR3. The CDR3 protein is CASSLTRSGISYEQYF. The CDR3 nucleotides are TGTGCCAGCAGCTTAACCCGTAGCGGGATCTCCTACGAGCAGTACTTC.

A remark on this clone: One end of the junction is discordant with germline, which a read error may explain. The chain combines TRBV6-2 or TRBV6-3 with TRBJ2-5; 10 bases agree with TRBD1. CDR3 length: 16 amino acids. The germline V gene has CDR1 MNHEY and CDR2 SVGEGT. The CDR3 DNA follows: TGTGCCAGCAGATACTCCGGGACAGGGGTTCAAGAGACCCAGTACTTC. It specifies CASRYSGTGVQETQYF.

This rearrangement joins TRBV7-9 to TRBJ2-7, with 9 bases lining up with TRBD1. CDR1 is SEHNR, CDR2 FQNEAQ, per germline (reference sequence). Losses at the gene ends were 5 bases for V and 4 bases for J; bases not matched to a gene: 6. The CDR3 has 14 residues. The CDR3 DNA sequence: TGTGCCAGCAGCCTCACAGGGGGCGTTTACGAGCAGTACTTC. Protein sequence: CASSLTGGVYEQYF.

The gene calls are TRBV5-1 and TRBJ1-2; tentatively, D is TRBD1 (5 bases). The V gene's germline CDR1 is SGHRS and CDR2 YFSETQ. Trimming pared 4 bases from V and 6 bases from J, leaving 22 bases between. CDR3 length: 16 residues. The CDR3 spells CASSPPGEPRRNGYTF. The CDR3, as DNA: TGCGCCAGCAGCCCCCCGGGGGAACCCCGGAGGAATGGCTACACCTTC.

This clone was recorded only once. This rearrangement joins TRBV3-1 (or the pseudogene TRBV3-2) to TRBJ2-2, with D perhaps TRBD2 (6 bases). Germline V gene lookup returns CDR1 LGHDT and CDR2 YNNKEL (reference sequence). V dropped 4 bases and J dropped 4 bases, with 13 bases sitting between them. The CDR3 loop spans 15 amino acids. CDR3 bases: TGTGCCAGCAGCCTCGGGACTTTTGGCACCGGGGAGCTGTTTTTT. Protein product: CASSLGTFGTGELFF.

The chain has TRBV2 and TRBJ2-3; D might be TRBD2 (5 bases). Trimming removed 5 bases at V and 6 bases at J, with 15 bases between. This CDR3 spans 14 amino acids. In germline, CDR1 is SNHLY, CDR2 FYNNEI. CDR3 sequence: CASSPDRGQDTQYF. The CDR3 coding sequence is TGTGCCAGCAGTCCGGACCGGGGTCAGGATACGCAGTATTTT.